Listed below are T cell receptor beta chains from one sample, sequenced in a study of OX40 agonist ivuxolimab in advanced cancers. Some clones are missing from TCRdb's copy, which holds only in-frame ones; the method was immunoSEQ multiplex PCR. The data show tens of thousands of clones, 70% to 85% seen once. Sequences were derived from CD4+ or CD8+ T cells sorted from blood, sampled in a trial of the OX40 agonist ivuxolimab. The receptors come from an adult with an advanced solid tumor such as melanoma, head and neck, liver or kidney cancer. The CDR3 runs from the conserved cysteine through the conserved F or W. The D gene is left open where the match is weak.

D gene,V gene,J gene,CDR3 length,CDR3 protein
TRBD1,TRBV19,TRBJ2-5,16,CASSTDRGTPTETQYF
TRBD2,TRBV5-6,TRBJ2-3,18,CASSFPTLLAGGRGTQYF
TRBD1,TRBV28,TRBJ2-7,15,CASRLRTTGLREQYF
TRBD1,TRBV6-5,TRBJ2-7,13,CASADRGLYEQYF
NA,TRBV7-9,TRBJ2-3,15,CASSLAGRLADTQYF
TRBD2,TRBV5-1,TRBJ2-3,15,CASSLGGLGTDTQYF
TRBD1,TRBV19,TRBJ1-1,14,CASSAGGWRTEAFF
NA,TRBV12-5,TRBJ2-2,17,CASGLAIGQTNTGELFF
TRBD1,TRBV9,TRBJ1-6,14,CASSPRTGLSPLHF
TRBD1,TRBV5-4,TRBJ2-5,13,CASSFGQEETQYF
TRBD1,TRBV11-3,TRBJ2-5,13,CASSPGQSETQYF
TRBD1,TRBV2,TRBJ2-7,10,CASSATGMYF
NA,TRBV11-1,TRBJ2-4,15,CASSQAGQTGNIQYF
NA,TRBV5-1,TRBJ1-2,15,CASRFGAGEDYGYTF
NA,TRBV9,TRBJ1-1,19,CASSVGFNGLSSRGPEAFF
NA,TRBV9,TRBJ2-5,13,CASSVRGEETQYF
NA,TRBV5-1,TRBJ1-1,13,CASSPTGNTEAFF
NA,TRBV5-8,TRBJ2-7,11,CASSLRVGLRF
NA,TRBV7-9,TRBJ2-3,13,CATKEVGTDTQYF
TRBD1,TRBV4-2,TRBJ2-7,15,CASSQGTGLGYEQYF
NA,TRBV14,TRBJ1-4,15,CASSQLGQANEKLFF
TRBD2,TRBV7-2,TRBJ2-3,16,CASSPLAGGYTGTQYF